The T cell receptor (beta chain) under discussion was sequenced for a study of cytomegalovirus exposure and HLA in healthy donors. In this sample, this clone turned up once. The PCR made use of 60 Vbeta and 13 Jbeta primers. Clones were read by immunoSEQ multiplex PCR, and TCRdb kept only the in-frame ones, dropping some. The table lists about 160,000 clones, about 85% of them singletons, with 1% in the top ten. The ends lost 8 bases at V and 12 bases at J; junction bases unmatched: 3. Germline V gene sequence: CDR1 MNHEY, CDR2 SVGAGI. The CDR3 spans 12 residues. This TCR was sampled from a boy aged 2-15 years in good health and CMV-seronegative. The J gene is TRBJ2-1, the V gene TRBV6-5; 14 bases agree with TRBD2. The specimen was PBMCs. The DNA for the CDR3 is TGTGCCAGCGGACTAGCGGGAGGTCGGCAGTTCTTC. It encodes CASGLAGGRQFF.